This section outlines one TCR beta chain sequence together with its context. The antigen this receptor binds is unknown. No quality values exist for individual bases; no much larger clone is one base distant. The CDR3 numbers 14 residues from cysteine through phenylalanine. The only DNA kept is the CDR3, 42 bases in frame from the first base. The V and J ends are trimmed by 0 bases and 6 bases, leaving 12 bases between them. As encoded in the germline V gene, CDR1 is MNHEY while CDR2 is SVGEGT. TCRbeta CDR3 regions were amplified from genomic DNA using the immunoSEQ Assay, a bias-controlled multiplex PCR. Regarding the original processing steps: The number of nucleated cells in each sample was estimated from the amplification of reference gene primers within the assay. To quantify the absolute abundance of each unique TCRbeta CDR3 rearrangement, sequence reads were collapsed and filtered. For each sample, productive Simpson clonality was calculated by taking the square root of Simpson's diversity index across productive rearrangements. TCRdb obtained this table from immuneACCESS and retained in-frame rearrangements with V and J assigned. These tables miss some clones; where compared with another copy, unresolved V genes account for less than half of the shortfall, and the remainder is unexplained. That table furnishes V, J and clone size, whereas the DNA furnished D and trimming. In all, the sample holds 35,000 to 50,000 clones, and approximately 80% of those were seen once. The ten most abundant clones make up 23% of the sample.

This sample was taken from a study of blood T cell repertoires in COVID-19 (dated by TCRdb to the early 2020s). Study-level background: Samples from collaborators originated in the United States, Italy and Spain and spanned both the acute and convalescent phases of COVID-19. The material from the prospective study consisted of cDNA or gDNA derived from T cells, B-cell-depleted T cells, or PBMCs. Deeply sampled blood TCRbeta repertoires from subjects exposed to, actively infected with, or recovered from COVID-19 were included in the dataset. The repertoires were made available in a free public database intended to serve as a resource for research on the immune response to SARS-CoV-2. Samples came from the ongoing ImmuneRACE study (first 160 participants) plus 1,254 subjects from 6 global collaborators. A de-identified subject ID, COVID-19 status, age in years and sex were almost always included in the sample metadata. HLA class I and class II types, where available, came from metadata supplied by the sample provider rather than from assay-based typing.

Whole blood was collected in K2EDTA tubes by collaborating institutions according to the institutions' own protocols. For TCRbeta analysis, collaborators shipped samples in one of three forms: frozen whole blood, isolated PBMCs, or DNA extracted from either of those sample types. Findings and caveats that apply to the study as a whole: Clinical and demographic metadata were provided uncurated, with the amount varying by source and participant.

The chain was built from TRBV6-2 or TRBV6-3 and TRBJ2-7; the D region possibly corresponds to TRBD2 (5 bases align). The sample was peripheral blood. The origin of this receptor is a woman in her fifties or sixties with acute or convalescent COVID-19. The CDR3 amino acid sequence is: CASSYSSIGSEQYF. The sequenced DNA is TGTGCCAGCAGTTACTCGTCGATAGGGAGCGAGCAGTACTTC.